A single sample gave rise to the 32 T cell receptor beta chains below, sequenced in a study of T cell responses to AZD1222 COVID-19 vaccine. Profiling relied on immunoSEQ multiplex PCR, and the TCRdb table lists in-frame clones only, not all of them. The sample contains about 86,000 clones, 89% of which appear only once. Here the sequenced sample was peripheral blood, taken 28 days after the second AZD1222 dose. The source of these receptors is an adult who received the AZD1222 COVID-19 vaccine.

J is TRBJ1-1 and V is TRBV3-1 (or the pseudogene TRBV3-2), with D maybe TRBD1 (5 bases). The V and J ends lost 2 bases and 0 bases respectively, with 10 bases between them. Looked up from germline, CDR1 is LGHDT and CDR2 is YNNKEL (reference sequence). CDR3 length: 15 residues. CDR3 DNA: TGTGCCAGCAGCCAACCGACAGATTTGAACACTGAAGCTTTCTTT. As protein: CASSQPTDLNTEAFF.

J is TRBJ2-5 and V is TRBV10-3; D unclear. Germline V gene lookup returns CDR1 ENHRY and CDR2 SYGVKD. CDR3 length equals 13 residues. V shed 3 bases and J shed 1 base, with 6 bases lying between them. The CDR3 bases are TGTGCCATCAGTGACGGAGTCCAAGAGACCCAGTACTTC. Translating it yields CAISDGVQETQYF.

V and J are TRBV29-1 and TRBJ1-1, with D unclear. This CDR3 is built from 13 residues. CDR1 SQVTM and CDR2 ANQGSEA come from the germline V gene. Trimming took off 2 bases at V and 1 base at J, with 8 bases between the two ends. The CDR3 DNA follows: TGCAGCGTTGAACTGCAGGCGAACACTGAAGCTTTCTTT. The encoded protein is CSVELQANTEAFF.

The chain's CDR3 is CASSLETSKQFF. CDR3 in DNA: TGTGCCAGCAGCCTGGAGACTAGCAAGCAGTTCTTC. The chain recombines TRBV11-2 with TRBJ2-1; 7 positions agree with TRBD2. The CDR3 has 12 amino acids. V shed 5 bases and J 11 bases; nucleotides not matched to a gene: 6. Germline CDR1 and CDR2: SGHAT and FQNNGV.

The chain recombines TRBV7-8 with TRBJ2-1, with D tentatively TRBD1 (7 bases). Per germline, CDR1 SGHVS and CDR2 FQNEAQ. Trimming took off 5 bases at V and 8 bases at J, with 13 bases between the two ends. The CDR3 runs 13 residues. The CDR3 sequence is CASSPGGSDEQFF. In nucleotides, the CDR3 is TGTGCCAGCAGCCCAGGGGGGAGCGATGAGCAGTTCTTC. The full variable domain, rest sourced from reference TRBV7-8 and TRBJ2-1, is GAGVSQSPRYKVAKRGQDVALRCDPISGHVSLFWYQQALGQGPEFLTYFQNEAQLDKSGLPSDRFFAERPEGSVSTLKIQRTQQEDSAVYLCASSPGGSDEQFFGPGTRLTVL.

The V call is TRBV5-4, the J call TRBJ2-7, with 7 bases identical to TRBD1. The CDR3 runs 15 residues. V lost 0 bases to trimming and J lost 3 bases; unmatched junction nucleotides: 6. Germline loops: CDR1 SGHNT, CDR2 YYREEE (reference sequence). The CDR3 loop reads CASSLATGVNYEQYF. The DNA for the CDR3 is TGTGCCAGCAGCTTGGCCACAGGGGTGAACTACGAGCAGTACTTC.

J is TRBJ2-5 and V is TRBV4-3, with D unclear. V lost 0 bases and J 5 bases, leaving 4 bases between the germline ends. CDR3 size: 12 residues. Per the germline V gene, CDR1 is LGHNA and CDR2 is YSLEER. The CDR3 DNA follows: TGCGCCAGCAGCCAAGATGAGGAGACCCAGTACTTC. Translating it yields CASSQDEETQYF.

This clone is categorized as medium-sized. This chain links TRBV7-6 with TRBJ1-2, with D possibly TRBD1 on 5 matching bases. This CDR3 has 13 residues. The V end was cut by 5 bases, the J end by 4 bases, with 11 bases between. The germline V gene encodes CDR1 SGHVS and CDR2 FNYEAQ. The CDR3 region has the DNA TGTGCCAGCAGCCGCGCAGGGATCTATGGCTACACCTTC. Its translation: CASSRAGIYGYTF.

The chain employs TRBV3-1 (or the pseudogene TRBV3-2) and TRBJ2-5, with a possible D match to TRBD2 (6 bases). From germline, CDR1 is LGHDT and CDR2 YNNKEL (reference sequence). This CDR3 has 17 amino acids. V was trimmed by 0 bases and J by 1 base, leaving 15 bases between them. In DNA, the CDR3 is TGTGCCAGCAGCCAAGAGTATCCCGGAGGGGCCCAAGAGACCCAGTACTTC. This gives the protein CASSQEYPGGAQETQYF.

The chain recombines TRBV3-1 (or the pseudogene TRBV3-2) with TRBJ1-2; 7 bases map to TRBD1. Germline CDR1 reads LGHDT; CDR2 reads YNNKEL (reference sequence). With 6 bases clipped from V and 5 bases from J, the junction kept 6 bases outside the gene matches. The CDR3 is made up of 13 amino acids. CDR3 loop: CASSPTGTYGYTF. DNA of the CDR3: TGTGCCAGCAGTCCGACAGGGACATATGGCTACACCTTC.

This rearrangement joins TRBV7-9 to TRBJ2-2; 7 bases map to TRBD2. V was clipped by 1 base and J by 4 bases; unmatched bases: 3. Germline values: CDR1 SEHNR, CDR2 FQNEAQ (reference sequence). This CDR3 comprises 15 residues. CDR3 sequence: CASSLGRGGTGELFF. The CDR3 DNA reads as TGTGCCAGCAGCTTAGGCCGCGGGGGCACCGGGGAGCTGTTTTTT. The whole variable domain, filled in from reference TRBV7-9 and TRBJ2-2, reads DTGVSQNPRHKITKRGQNVTFRCDPISEHNRLYWYRQTLGQGPEFLTYFQNEAQLEKSRLLSDRFSAERPKGSFSTLEIQRTEQGDSAMYLCASSLGRGGTGELFFGEGSRLTVL.

This sequence joins TRBV24-1 and TRBJ1-1; D unclear. Germline-derived CDR1 and CDR2 are KGHDR and SFDVKD. Trimming pared 8 bases from V and 1 base from J, leaving 10 bases between. The CDR3 runs 13 residues. The CDR3 protein is CATTEGANTEAFF. The CDR3 region has the DNA TGTGCCACCACCGAGGGAGCGAACACTGAAGCTTTCTTT.

The chain carries TRBV27 and TRBJ1-2; the match to TRBD1 covers 8 bases. Germline CDR1 and CDR2: MNHEY and SMNVEV (reference sequence). V lost 6 bases to trimming and J lost 4 bases; unmatched junction nucleotides: 4. The CDR3 contains 13 residues. For the CDR3, the DNA is TGTGCCAGCAGACCGGGACAGGCCTATGGCTACACCTTC. Residues: CASRPGQAYGYTF.

The V call is TRBV6-1, the J call TRBJ1-1; D remains ambiguous. The CDR3 is 13 amino acids. Trimming cost V 3 bases and J 1 base, with 6 bases left between them. Germline assignment: CDR1 MNHNS and CDR2 SASEGT. The DNA for the CDR3 is TGTGCCAGCAGTGATAGTCGGAACACTGAAGCTTTCTTT. This encodes CASSDSRNTEAFF.

The chain joins TRBV27 to TRBJ1-6, with D possibly TRBD1 on 6 matching bases. V was pared by 11 bases and J by 3 bases, with 20 bases between. The CDR3 covers 16 residues. Germline CDR1 and CDR2: MNHEY and SMNVEV (reference sequence). The CDR3 loop is CAARKFGDIYNSPLHF. CDR3 DNA: TGTGCCGCCCGAAAATTCGGGGACATCTATAATTCACCCCTCCACTTT.

Written as DNA, the CDR3 is TGTGCCAGCAGCTTAGATTTGACAACCATGAACACTGAAGCTTTCTTT. It encodes CASSLDLTTMNTEAFF. The chain carries TRBV11-2 and TRBJ1-1; D unresolved. This CDR3 has 16 residues. Per germline, CDR1 SGHAT and CDR2 FQNNGV. Trimming took 0 bases from V and 0 from J, leaving 11 bases between them.

The sample holds one count of this clone. This rearrangement joins TRBV6-5 to TRBJ2-5; 10 nucleotides agree with TRBD1. The CDR3 spans 16 residues. CDR1 and CDR2 (germline): MNHEY, SVGAGI. The V gene end was trimmed by 4 bases and the J gene end by 3 bases; junction bases not matched to a gene: 8. The DNA of the CDR3 is TGTGCCAGCAGTTTCCCCTCGGGACAGGGGAAAGAGACCCAGTACTTC. It yields the protein CASSFPSGQGKETQYF.

The J gene is TRBJ2-7, the V gene TRBV28; D gene uncertain. Trimming removed 5 bases at V and 7 bases at J, with 12 bases between. The germline CDR1 and CDR2 sequences are MDHEN and SYDVKM. The CDR3 sequence is 12 residues long. The CDR3 DNA sequence: TGTGCCAGCAGTCGCCCCGTTATGGAGCAGTACTTC. This translates into CASSRPVMEQYF.

V gene TRBV7-3 combines with J gene TRBJ1-5; D unclear. Trimming shortened V by 5 bases and J by 4 bases, and 9 bases separated the two germline ends. The CDR3 is 13 residues long. CDR1 is SGHTA and CDR2 is FQGTGA in the germline V gene. The CDR3 sequence is CASSAGENQPQHF. For the CDR3, the DNA is TGTGCCAGCAGCGCGGGAGAGAATCAGCCCCAGCATTTT.

The chain joins TRBV2 to TRBJ1-3; D unclear. Germline V CDR1 and CDR2: SNHLY, FYNNEI. This CDR3 contains 15 residues. V was trimmed by 0 bases and J by 0 bases, leaving 6 bases between them. The CDR3 spells CASSEASGSGNTIYF. CDR3 nucleotide sequence: TGTGCCAGCAGTGAAGCGTCAGGCTCTGGAAACACCATATATTTT. Combining the CDR3 with reference TRBV2 and TRBJ1-3 gives the whole variable domain EPEVTQTPSHQVTQMGQEVILRCVPISNHLYFYWYRQILGQKVEFLVSFYNNEISEKSEIFDDQFSVERPDGSNFTLKIRSTKLEDSAMYFCASSEASGSGNTIYFGEGSWLTVV.

V is TRBV7-8 and J is TRBJ2-1, with 10 bases aligning to TRBD2. CDR3 size: 16 residues. The germline V gene encodes CDR1 SGHVS and CDR2 FQNEAQ. V was clipped by 1 base and J by 8 bases; unmatched bases: 8. Here the CDR3 DNA reads TGTGCCAGCAGCTTAGGAGCGGGGGGGCCTTTTCATGAGCAGTTCTTC. This gives the protein CASSLGAGGPFHEQFF.

J is TRBJ2-4 and V is TRBV10-3; TRBD1 is a possible D gene (5 bases). The length of the CDR3 is 15 residues. The germline V and J ends were trimmed by 2 bases and 7 bases, with 15 bases remaining between them. CDR1 and CDR2 from the germline V gene are ENHRY and SYGVKD. The CDR3: CAISERVGAVNIQYF. In nucleotides, the CDR3 is TGTGCCATCAGTGAGCGGGTAGGGGCCGTGAACATTCAGTACTTC.

The J gene is TRBJ1-2, the V gene TRBV13; no clear D. Germline V gene data show CDR1 as PRHDT and CDR2 as FYEKMQ (reference sequence). V was cut by 0 bases and J by 4 bases, with 9 bases left in between. The CDR3 runs to 14 residues. The DNA of the CDR3 is TGTGCCAGCAGCTTAGGAAGGACGGTCTATGGCTACACCTTC. It codes for CASSLGRTVYGYTF. The complete variable domain, with remaining parts taken from reference TRBV13 and TRBJ1-2, reads AAGVIQSPRHLIKEKRETATLKCYPIPRHDTVYWYQQGPGQDPQFLISFYEKMQSDKGSIPDRFSAQQFSDYHSELNMSSLELGDSALYFCASSLGRTVYGYTFGSGTRLTVV.

This chain connects TRBV3-1 (or the pseudogene TRBV3-2) to TRBJ2-3; possible D gene TRBD1, 6 bases. This CDR3 spans 15 amino acids. Trimming left V 2 bases short and J 3 bases short, with 12 bases between. Germline values: CDR1 LGHDT, CDR2 YNNKEL (reference sequence). This chain's CDR3 is CASSQPDRGTDTQYF. The DNA for the CDR3 is TGTGCCAGCAGCCAACCGGACAGAGGAACAGATACGCAGTATTTT.

This sequence joins TRBV2 and TRBJ2-7, with D unclear. Trimming cost V 2 bases and J 2 bases, with 4 bases left between them. Germline CDR1 and CDR2: SNHLY and FYNNEI. This CDR3 is built from 12 residues. The DNA of the CDR3 is TGTGCCAGCAGTGAAACTCCCTACGAGCAGTACGTC. Encoded protein: CASSETPYEQYV.

J is TRBJ2-1 and V is TRBV4-1, with D perhaps being TRBD1 or TRBD2 (6 bases each). Germline V gene sequence: CDR1 MGHRA, CDR2 YSYEKL. The length of the CDR3 is 15 residues. Trimming shortened V by 1 base and J by 7 bases, and 14 bases separated the two germline ends. The CDR3 nucleotides are TGCGCCAGCAGCCAAGTAAGGGGGGCCGCGAATGAGCAGTTCTTC. It translates to CASSQVRGAANEQFF.

This chain connects TRBV9 to TRBJ1-4; D is unclear. The germline V gene has CDR1 SGDLS and CDR2 YYNGEE. V was cut by 1 base and J by 5 bases, with 9 bases left in between. The CDR3 consists of 14 residues. The CDR3 DNA follows: TGTGCCAGCAGCGTAAACAGCAAAAATGAAAAACTGTTTTTT. It yields the protein CASSVNSKNEKLFF.

This clone was counted a few times. CDR3: CASSLGGQGHQPQHF. The CDR3 DNA reads as TGTGCCAGCAGCTTAGGGGGACAGGGCCATCAGCCCCAGCATTTT. J is TRBJ1-5 and V is TRBV11-2; 9 bases fit TRBD1. The length of the CDR3 is 15 residues. Germline V gene sequence: CDR1 SGHAT, CDR2 FQNNGV. Trimming took 1 base from V and 5 from J; bases not matched to a gene: 3.

CDR3 protein: CASSPQETQYF. The DNA for the CDR3 is TGTGCCAGCAGTCCGCAAGAGACCCAGTACTTC. The rearrangement uses TRBV28 and TRBJ2-5, with no clear D. CDR3 length: 11 residues. Germline V gene sequence: CDR1 MDHEN, CDR2 SYDVKM. Trimming took off 5 bases at V and 2 bases at J, with 3 bases between the two ends.

The chain carries TRBV5-6 and TRBJ1-2; 7 bases align to TRBD1. This CDR3 contains 14 residues. The V gene's germline CDR1 is SGHDT and CDR2 YYEEEE. Germline trimming cut 3 bases from V and 5 bases from J; bases unmatched to any gene: 7. The CDR3 here is CASSSTVQGYGYTF. The CDR3 bases are TGTGCCAGCAGCTCGACCGTACAGGGGTATGGCTACACCTTC.

The V call is TRBV6-1, the J call TRBJ2-7, with a possible D match to TRBD2 (5 bases). The CDR3 covers 12 residues. Trimming removed 3 bases at V and 3 bases at J, with 6 bases between. Germline V lookup: CDR1 MNHNS, CDR2 SASEGT. The CDR3 DNA sequence: TGTGCCAGCAGTGATGGGAGCTACGAGCAGTACGTC. Amino acids: CASSDGSYEQYV.

CDR3 sequence reads: CASSYWNSPLHF. CDR3 nucleotide sequence: TGTGCCAGCAGCTATTGGAATTCACCCCTCCACTTT. The V and J genes are TRBV13 and TRBJ1-6; D is unclear. V was clipped by 4 bases and J by 7 bases, with 5 bases between them. Germline V gene data show CDR1 as PRHDT and CDR2 as FYEKMQ (reference sequence). The CDR3 is 12 residues long.